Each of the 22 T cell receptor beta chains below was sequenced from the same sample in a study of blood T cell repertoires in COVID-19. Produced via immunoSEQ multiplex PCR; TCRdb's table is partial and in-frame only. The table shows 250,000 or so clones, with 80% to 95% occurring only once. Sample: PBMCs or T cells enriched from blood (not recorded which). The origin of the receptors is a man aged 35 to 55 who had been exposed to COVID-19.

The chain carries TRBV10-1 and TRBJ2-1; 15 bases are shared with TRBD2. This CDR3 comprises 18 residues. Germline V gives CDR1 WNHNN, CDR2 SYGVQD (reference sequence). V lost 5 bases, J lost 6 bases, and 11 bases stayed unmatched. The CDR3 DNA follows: TGCGCCAGCAGTTCCCTGGGACTAGCGGGAGGAAGGGGCAATGAGCAGTTCTTC. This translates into CASSSLGLAGGRGNEQFF.

CDR3 bases: TGTGCCTGGAGTCTAAGGGGGCGCGGTGGCTACACCTTC. Translating gives CAWSLRGRGGYTF. This sequence joins TRBV30 and TRBJ1-2; the match to TRBD1 covers 7 bases. The junction had 7 bases not matched to a gene; V was cut back by 2 bases and J by 7 bases. Germline lookup yields CDR1 GTSNPN and CDR2 SVGIG (reference sequence). The CDR3 consists of 13 residues.

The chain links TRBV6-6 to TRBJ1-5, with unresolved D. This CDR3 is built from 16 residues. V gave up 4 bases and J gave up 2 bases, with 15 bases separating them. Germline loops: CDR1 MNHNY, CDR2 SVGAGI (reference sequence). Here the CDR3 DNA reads TGTGCCAGCAGTTGGCGAAAAAATCGGGGCAATCAGCCCCAGCATTTT. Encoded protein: CASSWRKNRGNQPQHF.

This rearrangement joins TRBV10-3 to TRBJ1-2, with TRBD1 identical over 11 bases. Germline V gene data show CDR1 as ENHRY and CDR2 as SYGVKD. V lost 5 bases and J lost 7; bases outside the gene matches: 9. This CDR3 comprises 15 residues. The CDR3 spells CAISSRTGGASGYTF. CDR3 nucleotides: TGTGCCATCAGTTCACGGACAGGGGGCGCGTCTGGCTACACCTTC.

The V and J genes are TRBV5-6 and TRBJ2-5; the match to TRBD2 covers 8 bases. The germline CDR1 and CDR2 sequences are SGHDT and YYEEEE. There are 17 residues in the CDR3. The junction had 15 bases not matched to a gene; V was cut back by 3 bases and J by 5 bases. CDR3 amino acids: CASSSYRSSGSHETQYF. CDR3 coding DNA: TGTGCCAGCAGCTCATACAGGTCCAGCGGGAGTCACGAGACCCAGTACTTC.

CDR3 DNA sequence: TGTGCCAGCAGTACGCACAGGGGCAGCTCCTATAATTCACCCCTCCACTTT. Its protein product is CASSTHRGSSYNSPLHF. The chain uses TRBV27 and TRBJ1-6; TRBD1 aligns across 7 bases. There are 17 residues in the CDR3. The V and J ends lost 5 bases and 0 bases, in that order; junction bases with no gene match: 7. Germline CDR1 is MNHEY and CDR2 is SMNVEV (reference sequence).

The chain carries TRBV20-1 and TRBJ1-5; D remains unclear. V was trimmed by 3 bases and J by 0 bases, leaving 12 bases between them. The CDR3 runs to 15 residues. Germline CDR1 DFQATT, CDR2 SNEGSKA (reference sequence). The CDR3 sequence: CSASTAGYSNQPQHF. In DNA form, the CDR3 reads TGCAGTGCTAGTACCGCCGGGTATAGCAATCAGCCCCAGCATTTT.

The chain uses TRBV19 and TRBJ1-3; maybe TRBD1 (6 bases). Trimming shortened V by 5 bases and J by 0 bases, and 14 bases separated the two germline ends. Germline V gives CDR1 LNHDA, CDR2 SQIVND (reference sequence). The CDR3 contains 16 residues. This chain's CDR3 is CASSPAGEYSGNTIYF. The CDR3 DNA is TGTGCCAGTAGTCCTGCAGGGGAGTACTCTGGAAACACCATATATTTT.

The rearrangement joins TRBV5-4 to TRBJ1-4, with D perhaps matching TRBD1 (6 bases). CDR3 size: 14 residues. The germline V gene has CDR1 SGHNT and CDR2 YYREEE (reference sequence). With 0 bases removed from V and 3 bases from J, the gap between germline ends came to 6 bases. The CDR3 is CASSLDRANEKLFF. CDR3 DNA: TGTGCCAGCAGCTTGGACAGGGCTAATGAAAAACTGTTTTTT.

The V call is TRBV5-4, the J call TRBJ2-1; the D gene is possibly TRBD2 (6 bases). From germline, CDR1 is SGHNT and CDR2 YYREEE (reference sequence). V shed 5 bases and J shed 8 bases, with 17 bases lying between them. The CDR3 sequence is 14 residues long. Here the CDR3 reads CASSINGSPHEQFF. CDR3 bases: TGTGCCAGCAGTATTAACGGGAGCCCCCATGAGCAGTTCTTC.

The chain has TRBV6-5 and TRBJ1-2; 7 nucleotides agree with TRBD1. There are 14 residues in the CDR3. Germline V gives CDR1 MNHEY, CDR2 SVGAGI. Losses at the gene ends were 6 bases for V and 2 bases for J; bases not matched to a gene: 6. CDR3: CASSAGQYNYGYTF. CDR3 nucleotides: TGTGCCAGCAGCGCGGGACAGTACAACTATGGCTACACCTTC.

CDR3 coding DNA: TGTGCCAGCAGCTGGACAGGGCGGGGAAACACCATATATTTT. Translating it yields CASSWTGRGNTIYF. V usage is TRBV13 and J usage is TRBJ1-3; TRBD1 matches at 8 bases. The CDR3 extends over 14 amino acids. V was clipped by 4 bases and J by 4 bases; unmatched bases: 3. CDR1 and CDR2 (germline): PRHDT, FYEKMQ (reference sequence).

CDR3 nucleotides: TGCGCCAGCAGCCCTTATGGGGGGGACACTGAAGCTTTCTTT. Translating gives CASSPYGGDTEAFF. This chain joins TRBV4-1 and TRBJ1-1; weak D call: TRBD1 (5 bases). The CDR3 loop spans 14 amino acids. The ends were cut back, 4 bases at V and 3 bases at J, with 12 bases in the middle. Looked up from germline, CDR1 is MGHRA and CDR2 is YSYEKL.

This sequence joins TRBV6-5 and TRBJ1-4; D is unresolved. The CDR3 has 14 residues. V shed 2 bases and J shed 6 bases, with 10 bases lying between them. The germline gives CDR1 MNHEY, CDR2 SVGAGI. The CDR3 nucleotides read TGTGCCAGCAGTTACCTTGGGCAGGATGAAAAACTGTTTTTT. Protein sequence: CASSYLGQDEKLFF.

CDR3 sequence: CASSRGQGKDEKLFF. Written as DNA, the CDR3 is TGTGCCAGCAGCCGTGGACAGGGGAAGGATGAAAAACTGTTTTTT. The chain links TRBV11-3 to TRBJ1-4, with 9 positions matching TRBD1. Trimming cost V 5 bases and J 6 bases; bases outside gene matches: 7. Looked up from germline, CDR1 is SGHNT and CDR2 is YENEEA. The length of the CDR3 is 15 residues. Using reference TRBV11-3 and TRBJ1-4 for the parts outside the CDR3, the full variable domain is EAGVVQSPRYKIIEKKQPVAFWCNPISGHNTLYWYLQNLGQGPELLIRYENEEAVDDSQLPKDRFSAERLKGVDSTLKIQPAELGDSAVYLCASSRGQGKDEKLFFGSGTQLSVL.

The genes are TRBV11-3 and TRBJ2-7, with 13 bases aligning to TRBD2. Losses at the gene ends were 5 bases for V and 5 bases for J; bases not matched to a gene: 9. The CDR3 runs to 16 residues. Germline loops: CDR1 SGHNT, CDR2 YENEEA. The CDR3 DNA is TGTGCCAGCAGCCACGCACTAGCGGGAGGGCCCCACGAGCAGTACTTC. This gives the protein CASSHALAGGPHEQYF.

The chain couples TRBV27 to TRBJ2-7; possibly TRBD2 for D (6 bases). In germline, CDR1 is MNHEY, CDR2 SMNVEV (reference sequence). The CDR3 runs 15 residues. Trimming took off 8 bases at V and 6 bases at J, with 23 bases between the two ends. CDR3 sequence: CASAPVAGGPIEQYF. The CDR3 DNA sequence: TGTGCCAGCGCCCCCGTCGCTGGAGGGCCAATCGAGCAGTACTTC.

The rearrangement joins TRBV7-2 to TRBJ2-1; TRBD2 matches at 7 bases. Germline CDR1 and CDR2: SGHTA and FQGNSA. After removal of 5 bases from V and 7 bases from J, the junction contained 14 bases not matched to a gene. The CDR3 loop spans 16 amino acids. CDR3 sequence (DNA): TGTGCCAGCAGCCAATCGGGTAGCGGGTTTGCAAATGAGCAGTTCTTC. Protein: CASSQSGSGFANEQFF.

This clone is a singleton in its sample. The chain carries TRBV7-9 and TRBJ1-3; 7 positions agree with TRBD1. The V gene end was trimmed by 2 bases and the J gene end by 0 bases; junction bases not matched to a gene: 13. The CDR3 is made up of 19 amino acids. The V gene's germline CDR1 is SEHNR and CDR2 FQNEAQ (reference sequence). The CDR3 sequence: CASSLRGPKASHSGNTIYF. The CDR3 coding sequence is TGTGCCAGCAGCTTAAGGGGGCCTAAGGCCTCCCACTCTGGAAACACCATATATTTT.

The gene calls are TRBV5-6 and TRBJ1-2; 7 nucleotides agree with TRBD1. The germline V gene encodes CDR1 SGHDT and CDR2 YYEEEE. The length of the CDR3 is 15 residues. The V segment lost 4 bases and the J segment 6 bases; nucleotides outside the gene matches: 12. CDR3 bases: TGTGCCAGCAGCGGTACACAGGGGTTAATGGATGGCTACACCTTC. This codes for CASSGTQGLMDGYTF.

The CDR3 coding sequence is TGTGCCAGCAGCCAGGGACAGGGTATGGATACGCAGTATTTT. Protein: CASSQGQGMDTQYF. The gene calls are TRBV3-1 (or the pseudogene TRBV3-2) and TRBJ2-3, with 9 bases that match TRBD1. The CDR3 is 14 amino acids. Germline V gene data show CDR1 as LGHDT and CDR2 as YNNKEL (reference sequence). V shed 3 bases and J 6 bases; nucleotides not matched to a gene: 4.

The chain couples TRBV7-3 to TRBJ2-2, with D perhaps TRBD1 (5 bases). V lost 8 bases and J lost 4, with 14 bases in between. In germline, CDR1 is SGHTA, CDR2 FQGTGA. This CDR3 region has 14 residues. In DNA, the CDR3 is TGTGCCAGCCGCCTTGGACACCCCACCGGGGAGCTGTTTTTT. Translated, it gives CASRLGHPTGELFF. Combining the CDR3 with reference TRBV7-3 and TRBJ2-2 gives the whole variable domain GAGVSQTPSNKVTEKGKYVELRCDPISGHTALYWYRQSLGQGPEFLIYFQGTGAADDSGLPNDRFFAVRPEGSVSTLKIQRTERGDSAVYLCASRLGHPTGELFFGEGSRLTVL.